These 27 T cell receptor beta chains share one sample of origin, sequenced in a study of blood T cell repertoires in COVID-19. Repertoires were generated with immunoSEQ multiplex PCR, while TCRdb's copy carries only in-frame clones and drops some. The data show over 300,000 clones, roughly 85% seen once. Sequencing was performed on PBMCs or T cells enriched from blood (not recorded which). These receptors were obtained from a man aged 25-45 years who had recovered from COVID-19.

The genes are TRBV15 and TRBJ1-4; TRBD1 agrees at 9 bases. The CDR3 contains 13 residues. CDR1 is LNHNV and CDR2 is YYDKDF in the germline V gene (reference sequence). DNA of the CDR3: TGTGCTGTGACAGGGGGAACTAATGAAAAACTGTTTTTT. As protein: CAVTGGTNEKLFF.

V and J are TRBV24-1 and TRBJ1-2, with D perhaps matching TRBD1 (6 bases). The CDR3 consists of 17 residues. With 3 bases removed from V and 4 bases from J, the gap between germline ends came to 20 bases. Per the germline V gene, CDR1 is KGHDR and CDR2 is SFDVKD. CDR3 nucleotide sequence: TGTGCCACCAGTGATCCCTCCCCGACAGGCCGATCCTATGGCTACACCTTC. Encoded protein: CATSDPSPTGRSYGYTF.

This chain links TRBV12-5 with TRBJ2-7; D perhaps matches TRBD2 (5 bases). The length of the CDR3 is 12 residues. Trimming shortened V by 4 bases and J by 6 bases, and 10 bases separated the two germline ends. The germline gives CDR1 LGHNT, CDR2 FRNRAP. The CDR3: CASGYGLFEQYF. The CDR3 coding sequence is TGTGCTAGTGGTTACGGACTCTTCGAGCAGTACTTC.

This rearrangement joins TRBV29-1 to TRBJ1-5; D is unresolved. CDR1 is SQVTM, CDR2 ANQGSEA, per germline. V dropped 5 bases and J dropped 0 bases, with 8 bases sitting between them. The CDR3 is 13 residues long. The CDR3 DNA reads TGCAGCGTTCAACAGTATAGCAATCAGCCCCAGCATTTT. Translated: CSVQQYSNQPQHF.

This clone was seen repeatedly, ten times or more. V gene TRBV6-4 combines with J gene TRBJ2-1; the match to TRBD1 covers 11 bases. Trimming took 6 bases from V and 6 from J; bases not matched to a gene: 7. The germline CDR1 and CDR2 sequences are MRHNA and SNTAGT. The CDR3 runs 15 residues. In DNA form, the CDR3 reads TGTGCCAGCAGCCCGGGACAGGGGGTTTCCAATGAGCAGTTCTTC. It yields the protein CASSPGQGVSNEQFF.

This chain uses TRBV5-1 with TRBJ2-5; 9 bases are shared with TRBD1. The CDR3 loop spans 14 amino acids. CDR1 is SGHRS and CDR2 is YFSETQ in the germline V gene. V gave up 6 bases and J gave up 5 bases; unmatched junction bases: 8. The CDR3 is CASKRTGVAETQYF. CDR3 DNA sequence: TGCGCCAGCAAACGGACAGGGGTGGCGGAGACCCAGTACTTC.

The gene calls are TRBV5-1 and TRBJ1-2, with D unresolved. Trimming removed 0 bases at V and 0 bases at J, with 9 bases between. Germline CDR1 and CDR2: SGHRS and YFSETQ. This CDR3 region has 15 residues. CDR3 DNA sequence: TGCGCCAGCAGCTTGGCCGGGAAAGCTAACTATGGCTACACCTTC. It is translated as CASSLAGKANYGYTF.

The chain joins TRBV11-2 to TRBJ1-5; D is uncertain. V lost 5 bases, J lost 1 base, and 9 bases lay in between. Germline loops: CDR1 SGHAT, CDR2 FQNNGV. This CDR3 comprises 14 residues. CDR3: CASSAAGSNQPQHF. The CDR3 DNA is TGTGCCAGCAGCGCCGCGGGCAGCAATCAGCCCCAGCATTTT.

This clone was picked up many times. CDR3: CASSQERTITEAFF. The CDR3 bases are TGCGCCAGCAGCCAAGAACGGACAATCACTGAAGCTTTCTTT. The rearrangement links TRBV4-1 to TRBJ1-1, with D possibly matching TRBD1 (5 bases). The CDR3 length is 14 residues. The V end lost 0 bases, the J end lost 4 bases, and 9 bases lay between the germline ends. Germline V lookup: CDR1 MGHRA, CDR2 YSYEKL.

The CDR3 DNA sequence: TGCGCCAGCACTTCAGGGGAAGATACGCAGTATTTT. Amino acids: CASTSGEDTQYF. The V call is TRBV10-1, the J call TRBJ2-3; D is possibly TRBD1 (6 bases). The CDR3 is 12 amino acids. Between the trimmed V and J ends, which lost 7 bases and 5 bases, there was a span of 10 bases. Germline V gene lookup returns CDR1 WNHNN and CDR2 SYGVQD (reference sequence).

The rearrangement links TRBV25-1 to TRBJ2-2, with a tentative D call TRBD2 (6 bases). The CDR3 contains 17 residues. V was pared by 3 bases and J by 4 bases, with 18 bases between. Germline assignment: CDR1 MGHDK and CDR2 SYGVNS. The chain's CDR3 is CASSEGGIGRGTGELFF. The CDR3 DNA follows: TGTGCCAGCAGTGAGGGGGGAATCGGGCGTGGCACCGGGGAGCTGTTTTTT. The whole variable domain, filled in from reference TRBV25-1 and TRBJ2-2, reads EADIYQTPRYLVIGTGKKITLECSQTMGHDKMYWYQQDPGMELHLIHYSYGVNSTEKGDLSSESTVSRIRTEHFPLTLESARPSHTSQYLCASSEGGIGRGTGELFFGEGSRLTVL.

This clone was found a few times. The rearrangement joins TRBV6-2 or TRBV6-3 to TRBJ1-1; tentatively, D is TRBD1 (5 bases). The CDR3 extends over 17 amino acids. Between the trimmed V and J ends, which lost 2 bases and 1 base, there was a span of 17 bases. Looked up from germline, CDR1 is MNHEY and CDR2 is SVGEGT. CDR3 region: CASSYNPGMSPNTEAFF. CDR3 DNA: TGTGCCAGCAGTTACAATCCAGGGATGAGCCCGAACACTGAAGCTTTCTTT.

The gene calls are TRBV7-6 and TRBJ2-1; 13 bases are a match to TRBD2. The CDR3 totals 17 residues. The V gene's germline CDR1 is SGHVS and CDR2 FNYEAQ. The junction had 4 bases not matched to a gene; V was cut back by 5 bases and J by 0 bases. DNA of the CDR3: TGTGCCAGCAGCCCCACTAGCGGGGGGGCCTCCTACAATGAGCAGTTCTTC. Protein sequence: CASSPTSGGASYNEQFF.

The chain carries TRBV5-1 and TRBJ1-2, with a weak D call TRBD1 (5 bases). V lost 6 bases and J lost 8, with 20 bases in between. CDR1 SGHRS and CDR2 YFSETQ come from the germline V gene. The CDR3 is made up of 14 amino acids. The DNA of the CDR3 is TGCGCCAGCACTCTGTTTCAGGGTAATGAGGGCTACACCTTC. It is translated as CASTLFQGNEGYTF.

This chain uses TRBV29-1 with TRBJ2-5; D is unclear. This CDR3 comprises 10 residues. Per germline, CDR1 SQVTM and CDR2 ANQGSEA. Trimming stripped 7 bases from V and 5 bases from J, with 8 bases between. CDR3 nucleotide sequence: TGCAGCGCGGCCCAGGAGACCCAGTACTTC. Protein sequence: CSAAQETQYF. Full variable domain (rest looked up from reference TRBV29-1 and TRBJ2-5): SAVISQKPSRDICQRGTSLTIQCQVDSQVTMMFWYRQQPGQSLTLIATANQGSEATYESGFVIDKFPISRPNLTFSTLTVSNMSPEDSSIYLCSAAQETQYFGPGTRLLVL.

V usage is TRBV6-1 and J usage is TRBJ1-5; 8 positions match TRBD1. V was clipped by 2 bases and J by 2 bases; unmatched bases: 8. The CDR3 runs to 17 residues. Looked up from germline, CDR1 is MNHNS and CDR2 is SASEGT. CDR3 amino acids: CASSERQGRVGNQPQHF. The CDR3, as DNA: TGTGCCAGCAGTGAAAGACAGGGGAGGGTAGGCAATCAGCCCCAGCATTTT.

V gene TRBV5-1 combines with J gene TRBJ2-4, with 7 bases identical to TRBD2. The CDR3 is 14 residues long. Germline trimming cut 4 bases from V and 0 bases from J; bases unmatched to any gene: 1. Germline V gene sequence: CDR1 SGHRS, CDR2 YFSETQ. The CDR3 DNA is TGCGCCAGCAGCAGCGGGACAGCCAAAAACATTCAGTACTTC. Protein: CASSSGTAKNIQYF.

This chain joins TRBV5-1 and TRBJ1-5; tentative D call: TRBD1 (6 bases). The CDR3 sequence is 15 residues long. V was cut by 5 bases and J by 4 bases, with 16 bases left in between. Germline CDR1 and CDR2: SGHRS and YFSETQ. CDR3 amino acids: CASRRTGNENQPQHF. CDR3 in DNA: TGCGCCAGCAGACGAACAGGGAATGAGAATCAGCCCCAGCATTTT.

This clone was observed a single time. The chain employs TRBV7-9 and TRBJ1-1; D is unclear. With 3 bases removed from V and 7 bases from J, the gap between germline ends came to 12 bases. The CDR3 is 13 residues long. Germline CDR1 and CDR2: SEHNR and FQNEAQ (reference sequence). CDR3 DNA sequence: TGTGCCAGCAGCTTCCCTCACAGCCTTGAAGCTTTCTTT. Protein product: CASSFPHSLEAFF. Full variable domain (outside the CDR3, taken from reference TRBV7-9 and TRBJ1-1): DTGVSQNPRHKITKRGQNVTFRCDPISEHNRLYWYRQTLGQGPEFLTYFQNEAQLEKSRLLSDRFSAERPKGSFSTLEIQRTEQGDSAMYLCASSFPHSLEAFFGQGTRLTVV.

The V and J genes are TRBV27 and TRBJ2-2; D not certain. The V and J ends lost 6 bases and 5 bases respectively, with 10 bases between them. The CDR3 contains 13 residues. CDR1 MNHEY and CDR2 SMNVEV come from the germline V gene (reference sequence). As DNA, the CDR3 is TGTGCCAGCAGCCGAACAATTACCGGGGAGCTGTTTTTT. As protein: CASSRTITGELFF.

The chain carries TRBV7-9 and TRBJ1-5, with a possible D match to TRBD1 (6 bases). The germline CDR1 and CDR2 sequences are SEHNR and FQNEAQ (reference sequence). The CDR3 is made up of 18 amino acids. V lost 2 bases to trimming and J lost 0 bases, with 17 bases between them. The CDR3: CASSLSAGTWDSNQPQHF. CDR3 DNA sequence: TGTGCCAGCAGCTTATCGGCAGGGACATGGGATAGCAATCAGCCCCAGCATTTT.

This clone has just a few counts. This CDR3 is CASSERRAPRQPQHF. The CDR3 DNA follows: TGTGCCAGCAGTGAGAGGAGGGCACCCCGTCAGCCCCAGCATTTT. V gene TRBV6-1 combines with J gene TRBJ1-5; D unresolved. Trimming took 3 bases from V and 6 from J, leaving 15 bases between them. This CDR3 contains 15 residues. The germline CDR1 and CDR2 sequences are MNHNS and SASEGT.

The chain couples TRBV2 to TRBJ2-1, with TRBD1 matching 9 bases. V was clipped by 5 bases and J by 3 bases; unmatched bases: 11. The CDR3 is 17 residues long. Germline-derived CDR1 and CDR2 are SNHLY and FYNNEI. The CDR3 protein is CASSKRDREGIYNEQFF. Written as DNA, the CDR3 is TGTGCCAGCAGTAAAAGGGACAGGGAGGGTATCTACAATGAGCAGTTCTTC.

The J gene is TRBJ2-1, the V gene TRBV5-4; the match to TRBD2 covers 8 bases. CDR1 SGHNT and CDR2 YYREEE come from the germline V gene (reference sequence). The CDR3 sequence is 16 residues long. V shed 4 bases and J 5 bases; nucleotides not matched to a gene: 11. CDR3 coding DNA: TGTGCCAGCAGCACTAGGACTAGCAGGCCGAACAATGAGCAGTTCTTC. It yields the protein CASSTRTSRPNNEQFF.

The gene calls are TRBV6-2 or TRBV6-3 and TRBJ2-1; 10 bases align to TRBD2. CDR3 length equals 17 residues. V was pared by 5 bases and J by 4 bases, with 11 bases of the junction left unmatched. From germline, CDR1 is MNHEY and CDR2 SVGEGT. The CDR3 nucleotides read TGTGCCAGCAGTCATGATAGCGGGGGGCTCCTGTACAATGAGCAGTTCTTC. This encodes CASSHDSGGLLYNEQFF.

The V call is TRBV6-6, the J call TRBJ1-2, with D maybe TRBD1 (5 bases). Germline assignment: CDR1 MNHNY and CDR2 SVGAGI (reference sequence). V dropped 5 bases and J dropped 6 bases, with 19 bases sitting between them. The CDR3 runs to 15 residues. The CDR3 coding sequence is TGTGCCAGCAGTGCAAGATCAGGGCCCCGTGATGGCTACACCTTC. Its translation is CASSARSGPRDGYTF.

V usage is TRBV2 and J usage is TRBJ1-4; possible D gene TRBD1, 5 bases. The CDR3 totals 14 residues. Germline loops: CDR1 SNHLY, CDR2 FYNNEI. Trimming left V 8 bases short and J 5 bases short, with 15 bases between. DNA for the CDR3: TGTGCCAGCTCCCCCCGGACACACAATGAAAAACTGTTTTTT. Translation gives CASSPRTHNEKLFF.